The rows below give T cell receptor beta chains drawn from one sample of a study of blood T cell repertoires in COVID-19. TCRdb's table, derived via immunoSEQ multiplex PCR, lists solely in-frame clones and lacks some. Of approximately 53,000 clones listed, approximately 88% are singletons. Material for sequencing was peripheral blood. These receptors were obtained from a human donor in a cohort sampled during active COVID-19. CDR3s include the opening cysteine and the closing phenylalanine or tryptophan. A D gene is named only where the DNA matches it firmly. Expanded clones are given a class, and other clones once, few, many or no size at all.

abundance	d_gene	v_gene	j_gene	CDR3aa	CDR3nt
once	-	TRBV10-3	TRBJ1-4	CAIGGSMSEKLFF	TGTGCCATCGGAGGGAGTATGAGTGAAAAACTGTTTTTT
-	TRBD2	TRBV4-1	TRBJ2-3	CASSQLLAGGTDTQYF	TGCGCCAGCAGCCAACTCTTAGCGGGGGGCACAGATACGCAGTATTTT
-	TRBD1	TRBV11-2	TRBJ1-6	CASSRRGMDNSPLHF	TGTGCCAGCAGCCGCAGGGGGATGGATAATTCACCCCTCCACTTT
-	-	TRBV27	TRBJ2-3	CASRGTAYTDTQYF	TGTGCCAGCAGGGGGACTGCCTACACAGATACGCAGTATTTT
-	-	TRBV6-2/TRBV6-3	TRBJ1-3	CASSYSRTRGSGNTIYF	TGTGCCAGCAGTTACTCACGGACCCGGGGTTCTGGAAACACCATATATTTT
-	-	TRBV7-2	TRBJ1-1	CASSFQANTEAFF	TGTGCCAGCAGCTTCCAGGCGAACACTGAAGCTTTCTTT
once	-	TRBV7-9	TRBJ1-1	CASSLSWTSNTEAFF	TGTGCCAGCAGCTTGTCTTGGACATCGAACACTGAAGCTTTCTTT
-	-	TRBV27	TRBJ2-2	CAIGQANTGELFF	TGTGCCATCGGCCAGGCGAACACCGGGGAGCTGTTTTTT
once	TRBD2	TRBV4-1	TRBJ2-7	CASSQEGGEGTEQYF	TGCGCCAGCAGCCAAGAGGGCGGGGAGGGAACCGAGCAGTACTTC
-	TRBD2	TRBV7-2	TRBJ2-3	CASSFSGRAKGGTDTQYF	TGTGCCAGCAGCTTCAGCGGGAGGGCCAAGGGGGGTACAGATACGCAGTATTTT
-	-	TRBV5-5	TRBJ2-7	CASSPGGSRGQYF	TGTGCCAGCAGCCCAGGCGGCAGCCGGGGGCAGTACTTC
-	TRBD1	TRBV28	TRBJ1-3	CASRYTDRTGGNTIYF	TGTGCCAGCAGATACACCGACCGGACAGGGGGAAACACCATATATTTT
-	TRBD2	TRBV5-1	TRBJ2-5	CASSWRRGGGGAQYF	TGCGCCAGCAGCTGGAGACGTGGGGGGGGTGGGGCCCAGTACTTC
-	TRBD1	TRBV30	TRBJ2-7	CAWSTRWTGVGEQYF	TGTGCCTGGAGTACCCGATGGACAGGGGTAGGCGAGCAGTACTTC
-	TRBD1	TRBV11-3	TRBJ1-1	CASSLSGGTEAFF	TGTGCCAGCAGCTTATCAGGGGGCACTGAAGCTTTCTTT
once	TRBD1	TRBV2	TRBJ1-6	CASSDGTDSSYNSPLHF	TGTGCCAGCAGTGACGGGACAGATAGCTCCTATAATTCACCCCTCCACTTT
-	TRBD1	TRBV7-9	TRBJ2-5	CASSWAAYGTGVETQYF	TGTGCCAGCAGCTGGGCTGCCTACGGGACAGGGGTGGAGACCCAGTACTTC
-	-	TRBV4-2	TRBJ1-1	CASSHPGDWNTEAFF	TGTGCCAGCAGCCACCCGGGGGATTGGAACACTGAAGCTTTCTTT
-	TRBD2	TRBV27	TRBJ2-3	CASSLASGVTDTQYF	TGTGCCAGCAGTTTGGCTAGCGGGGTTACAGATACGCAGTATTTT
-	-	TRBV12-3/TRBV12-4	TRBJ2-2	CASREQGWGELFF	TGTGCCAGCAGGGAACAGGGTTGGGGGGAGCTGTTTTTT
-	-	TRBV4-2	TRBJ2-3	CASSQVHGEGGARADTQYF	TGTGCCAGCAGCCAAGTACACGGAGAGGGGGGGGCGAGGGCAGATACGCAGTATTTT
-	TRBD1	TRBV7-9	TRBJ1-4	CASRPTRTGHEKLFF	TGTGCCAGCAGACCCACTCGGACAGGGCATGAAAAACTGTTTTTT
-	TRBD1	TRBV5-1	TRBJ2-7	CASSHRTGNYEQYF	TGCGCCAGCAGCCACCGGACAGGGAATTACGAGCAGTACTTC
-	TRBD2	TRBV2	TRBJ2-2	CASGLAGSTGELFF	TGTGCCAGTGGTCTAGCGGGGAGCACCGGGGAGCTGTTTTTT
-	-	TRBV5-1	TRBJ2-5	CASSLGQGRQETQYF	TGCGCCAGCAGCTTGGGTCAGGGGCGACAAGAGACCCAGTACTTC
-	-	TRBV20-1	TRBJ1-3	CSASSRKGSRADTIYF	TGCAGTGCTAGTTCGCGAAAAGGGTCGAGGGCGGACACCATATATTTT
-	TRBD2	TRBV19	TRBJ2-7	CASSISGLAGDYEQYF	TGTGCCAGTAGTATATCGGGACTAGCGGGTGACTACGAGCAGTACTTC
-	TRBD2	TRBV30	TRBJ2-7	CAWSWWRERYEQYF	TGTGCCTGGAGTTGGTGGCGGGAGAGGTACGAGCAGTACTTC
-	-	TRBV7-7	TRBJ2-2	CASKKEAVRSTGELFF	TGTGCCAGCAAAAAAGAGGCAGTGCGTAGCACCGGGGAGCTGTTTTTT
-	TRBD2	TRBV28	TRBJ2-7	CASRRTLAGDYEQYF	TGTGCCAGCAGAAGAACACTAGCGGGGGACTACGAGCAGTACTTC
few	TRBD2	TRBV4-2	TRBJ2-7	CASSRLAGNEQYF	TGTGCCAGCAGCCGGCTAGCGGGGAATGAGCAGTACTTC
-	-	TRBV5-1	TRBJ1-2	CASSLDGVGYGYTF	TGCGCCAGCAGCTTGGACGGGGTCGGCTATGGCTACACCTTC
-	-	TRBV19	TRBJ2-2	CASSYRAGELFF	TGTGCCAGTAGTTACAGGGCCGGGGAGCTGTTTTTT
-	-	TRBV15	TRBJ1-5	CATSSLLFQPQHF	TGTGCCACCTCTAGTCTTCTTTTTCAGCCCCAGCATTTT
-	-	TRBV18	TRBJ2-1	CASSPRLDNEQFF	TGTGCCAGCTCACCACGGCTAGACAATGAGCAGTTCTTC
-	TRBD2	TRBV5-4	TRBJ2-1	CASSLSGGAKQFF	TGTGCCAGCAGCCTAAGCGGGGGGGCGAAGCAGTTCTTC
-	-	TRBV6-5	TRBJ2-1	CASSYSLATGDNEQFF	TGTGCCAGCAGTTACAGTTTGGCAACGGGGGACAATGAGCAGTTCTTC
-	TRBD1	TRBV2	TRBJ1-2	CASGALYGQGGYGYTF	TGTGCCAGCGGAGCCCTTTATGGACAGGGGGGTTATGGCTACACCTTC
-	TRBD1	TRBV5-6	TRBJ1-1	CASSLGGQGAMRAFF	TGTGCCAGCAGCTTGGGGGGACAGGGGGCCATGAGGGCTTTCTTT
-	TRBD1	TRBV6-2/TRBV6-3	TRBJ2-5	CASSRGQGAQETQYF	TGTGCCAGCAGTAGGGGACAGGGGGCCCAAGAGACCCAGTACTTC
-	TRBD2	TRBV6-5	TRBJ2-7	CASILAGGFEQYF	TGTGCCAGCATACTAGCGGGGGGGTTCGAGCAGTACTTC
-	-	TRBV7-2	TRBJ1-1	CASSYQPGVEAFF	TGTGCCAGCAGCTACCAGCCTGGAGTTGAAGCTTTCTTT
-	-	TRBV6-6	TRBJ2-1	CASSRGTSSYNEQFF	TGTGCCAGCAGTCGAGGGACTTCCTCCTACAATGAGCAGTTCTTC
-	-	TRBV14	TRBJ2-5	CASSQVVARIDETQYF	TGTGCCAGCAGCCAAGTTGTAGCGAGAATTGACGAGACCCAGTACTTC
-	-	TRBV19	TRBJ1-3	CASSRAGNTIYF	TGTGCCAGTAGCAGGGCTGGAAACACCATATATTTT
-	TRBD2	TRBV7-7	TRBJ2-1	CASSLERSSGLNEQFF	TGTGCTAGCAGCTTAGAGAGGTCTAGCGGGCTGAATGAGCAGTTCTTC
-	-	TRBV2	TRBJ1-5	CASSGTGQPQHF	TGTGCCAGCAGTGGTACAGGGCAGCCCCAGCATTTT
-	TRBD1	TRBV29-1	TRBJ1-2	CSVEGQGNYGYTF	TGCAGCGTTGAAGGACAGGGTAACTATGGCTACACCTTC
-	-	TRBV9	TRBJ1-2	CASSPGTGNYGYTF	TGTGCCAGCAGTCCGGGAACGGGAAACTATGGCTACACCTTC
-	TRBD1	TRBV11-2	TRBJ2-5	CASSFNQGVETQYF	TGTGCCAGCAGCTTCAATCAGGGGGTGGAGACCCAGTACTTC
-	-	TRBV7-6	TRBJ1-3	CASSLEMGQTLSGNTIYF	TGTGCCAGCAGCTTAGAAATGGGGCAGACCCTCTCTGGAAACACCATATATTTT
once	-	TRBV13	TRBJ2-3	CASSQSTGLTDTQYF	TGTGCCAGCAGCCAGTCGACAGGCCTCACAGATACGCAGTATTTT
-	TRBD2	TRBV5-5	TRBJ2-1	CASSFTIAGDNEQFF	TGTGCCAGCAGCTTCACCATAGCGGGGGACAATGAGCAGTTCTTC
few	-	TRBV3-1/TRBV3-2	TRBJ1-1	CASSHRKRALNTEAFF	TGTGCCAGCAGCCACCGAAAAAGAGCTTTGAACACTGAAGCTTTCTTT
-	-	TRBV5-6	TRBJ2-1	CASSPGGLMDNEQFF	TGTGCCAGCAGCCCGGGGGGCCTCATGGACAATGAGCAGTTCTTC
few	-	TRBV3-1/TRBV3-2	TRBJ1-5	CASSPAGAYQPQHF	TGTGCCAGCAGCCCAGCGGGGGCATATCAGCCCCAGCATTTT
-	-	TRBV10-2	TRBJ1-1	CASGRDKNTEAFF	TGCGCCTCGGGGAGGGACAAGAACACTGAAGCTTTCTTT
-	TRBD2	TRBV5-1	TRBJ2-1	CASSSTSGGVIDNEQFF	TGCGCCAGCAGCTCGACTAGCGGGGGGGTCATTGACAATGAGCAGTTCTTC
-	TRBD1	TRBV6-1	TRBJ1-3	CASSGPSDRAPGNTIYF	TGTGCCAGCAGTGGCCCTTCAGACAGGGCTCCCGGAAACACCATATATTTT
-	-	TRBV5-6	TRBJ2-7	CASSRRQVWSRDEQYF	TGTGCCAGCAGCCGGAGACAGGTCTGGTCTCGGGACGAGCAGTACTTC